The 6 T cell receptor beta chains presented below share a single source sample, sequenced in a study of blood T cell repertoires in COVID-19. Measured with immunoSEQ multiplex PCR; TCRdb has only the in-frame clones, and not every one. The table lists 150,000 to 200,000 clones, 70% to 90% of them singletons, with less than 3% in the top ten. The sample was peripheral blood. The source of these receptors is a man aged 55 to 69 with acute or convalescent COVID-19.

In DNA, the CDR3 is TGTGCCAGCAGCTCCGGGACAGGGTCTTATGGCTACACCTTC. Its translation: CASSSGTGSYGYTF. The rearrangement uses TRBV6-5 and TRBJ1-2; 9 positions match TRBD1. The V and J ends lost 6 bases and 5 bases, in that order; junction bases with no gene match: 7. The CDR3 consists of 14 residues. Germline V gene lookup returns CDR1 MNHEY and CDR2 SVGAGI.

V and J are TRBV5-3 and TRBJ1-5; D is unclear. TRBV5-3 is an open reading frame whose function is uncertain. The CDR3 loop spans 15 amino acids. The ends were cut back, 4 bases at V and 4 bases at J, with 15 bases in the middle. The CDR3 loop is CARSPDVRGNQPQHF. DNA for the CDR3: TGTGCCAGAAGCCCGGACGTCCGGGGAAATCAGCCCCAGCATTTT.

In its sample, this clone was seen once. This chain connects TRBV7-6 to TRBJ2-1; possible D gene TRBD2, 5 bases. The germline V gene has CDR1 SGHVS and CDR2 FNYEAQ. The CDR3 totals 15 residues. Trimming removed 5 bases from V and 1 base from J, with 12 bases in between. The CDR3 reads CASSRGPSSYNEQFF. The CDR3 nucleotides read TGTGCCAGCAGCAGAGGGCCTTCTTCCTACAATGAGCAGTTCTTC.

The rearrangement uses TRBV5-6 and TRBJ1-4; 8 bases map to TRBD1. The CDR3 spans 15 residues. V was clipped by 4 bases and J by 3 bases; unmatched bases: 5. In germline, CDR1 is SGHDT, CDR2 YYEEEE. CDR3 in DNA: TGTGCCAGCAGCACAGGACAGGGAGCTAATGAAAAACTGTTTTTT. Protein sequence: CASSTGQGANEKLFF.

This clone was observed a handful of times. V and J are TRBV2 and TRBJ2-1; TRBD1 might be the D (6 bases). In germline, CDR1 is SNHLY, CDR2 FYNNEI. The CDR3 has 13 residues. Trimming left V 5 bases short and J 6 bases short, with 11 bases between. The CDR3, as DNA: TGTGCCAGCAGTCGGCAGGGGATCAATGAGCAGTTCTTC. Residues: CASSRQGINEQFF.

The J gene is TRBJ1-1, the V gene TRBV6-5; weak D call: TRBD1 (6 bases). The ends were cut back, 6 bases at V and 3 bases at J, with 14 bases in the middle. Germline V gene lookup returns CDR1 MNHEY and CDR2 SVGAGI. This CDR3 region has 14 residues. CDR3: CASSDPGQYTEAFF. In DNA, the CDR3 is TGTGCCAGCAGCGATCCGGGACAATACACTGAAGCTTTCTTT.